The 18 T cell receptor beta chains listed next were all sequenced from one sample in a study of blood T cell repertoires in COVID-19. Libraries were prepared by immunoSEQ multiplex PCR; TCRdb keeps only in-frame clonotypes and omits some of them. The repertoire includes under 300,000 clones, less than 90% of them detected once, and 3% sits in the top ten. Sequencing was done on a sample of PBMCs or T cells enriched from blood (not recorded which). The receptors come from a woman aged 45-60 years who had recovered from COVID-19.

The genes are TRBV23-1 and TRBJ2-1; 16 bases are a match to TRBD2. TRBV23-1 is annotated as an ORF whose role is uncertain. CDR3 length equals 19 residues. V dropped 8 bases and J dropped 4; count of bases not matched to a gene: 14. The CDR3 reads CASALPGLAGGVFYNEQFF. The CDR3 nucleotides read TGCGCCAGCGCTCTTCCGGGACTAGCGGGGGGGGTTTTTTACAATGAGCAGTTCTTC.

CDR3 nucleotides: TGTGCCAGCAGCCACCGACAGGGCTCCCTCCACTTT. Encoded protein: CASSHRQGSLHF. The chain has TRBV5-5 and TRBJ1-6; 7 bases line up with TRBD1. With 4 bases clipped from V and 14 bases from J, the junction kept 6 bases outside the gene matches. The CDR3 length is 12 residues. The germline CDR1 and CDR2 sequences are SGHKS and YYEKEE (reference sequence).

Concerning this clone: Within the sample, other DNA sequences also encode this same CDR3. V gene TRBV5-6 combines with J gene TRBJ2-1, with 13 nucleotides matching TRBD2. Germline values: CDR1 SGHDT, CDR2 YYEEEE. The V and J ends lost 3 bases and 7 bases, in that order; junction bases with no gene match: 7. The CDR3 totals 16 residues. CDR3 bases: TGTGCCAGCAGCTCCACGACTAGCGGGAGGCCGAATGAGCAGTTCTTC. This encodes CASSSTTSGRPNEQFF.

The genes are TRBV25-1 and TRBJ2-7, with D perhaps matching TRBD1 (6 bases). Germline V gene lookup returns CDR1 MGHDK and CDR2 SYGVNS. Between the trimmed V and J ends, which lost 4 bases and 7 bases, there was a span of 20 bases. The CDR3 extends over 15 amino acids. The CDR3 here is CASSVAGTKPGEQYF. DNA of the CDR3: TGTGCCAGCAGTGTCGCCGGGACAAAACCGGGAGAGCAGTACTTC.

The CDR3 DNA reads as TGTGCCAGCAGCCAAGCGGGAGCCTCCTACGAGCAGTACTTC. Translated, it gives CASSQAGASYEQYF. V gene TRBV6-2 or TRBV6-3 combines with J gene TRBJ2-7; 8 positions match TRBD2. The CDR3 contains 14 residues. CDR1 and CDR2 from the germline V gene are MNHEY and SVGEGT. Trimming cost V 6 bases and J 0 bases; bases outside gene matches: 4.

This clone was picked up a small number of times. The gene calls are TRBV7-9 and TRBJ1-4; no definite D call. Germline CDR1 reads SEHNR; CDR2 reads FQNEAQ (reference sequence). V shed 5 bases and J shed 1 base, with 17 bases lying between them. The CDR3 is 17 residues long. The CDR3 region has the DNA TGTGCCAGCAGCCTCCGGGTCCCAAGCAAAACTAATGAAAAACTGTTTTTT. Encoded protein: CASSLRVPSKTNEKLFF.

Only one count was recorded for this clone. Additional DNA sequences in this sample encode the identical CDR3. The CDR3 nucleotides are TGTGCCAGCTCACAGGGACAGAAAGAGACCCAGTACTTC. It yields the protein CASSQGQKETQYF. The chain carries TRBV18 and TRBJ2-5; 7 bases are a match to TRBD1. The CDR3 spans 13 residues. The germline CDR1 and CDR2 sequences are KGHSH and LQKENI. V shed 4 bases, J shed 3 bases, and the junction held 2 bases outside the gene matches.

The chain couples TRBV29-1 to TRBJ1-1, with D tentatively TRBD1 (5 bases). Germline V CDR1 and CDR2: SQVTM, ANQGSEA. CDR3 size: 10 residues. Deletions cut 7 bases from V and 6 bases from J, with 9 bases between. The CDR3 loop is CSASRAEAFF. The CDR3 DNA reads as TGCAGCGCCTCCAGGGCTGAAGCTTTCTTT.

The CDR3 is CASSPSRGTGGIEQYF. The DNA of the CDR3 is TGTGCCAGCAGTCCGTCTCGAGGGACAGGGGGTATCGAGCAGTACTTC. The rearrangement links TRBV28 to TRBJ2-7; 11 nucleotides agree with TRBD1. Germline V gene sequence: CDR1 MDHEN, CDR2 SYDVKM. After removal of 5 bases from V and 6 bases from J, the junction contained 12 bases not matched to a gene. CDR3 size: 16 residues.

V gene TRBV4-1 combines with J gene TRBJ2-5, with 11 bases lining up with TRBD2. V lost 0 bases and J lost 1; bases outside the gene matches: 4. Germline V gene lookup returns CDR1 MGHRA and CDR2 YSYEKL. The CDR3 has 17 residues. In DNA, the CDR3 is TGCGCCAGCAGCCAAGATGGACTAGCGGGCCTCCAAGAGACCCAGTACTTC. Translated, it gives CASSQDGLAGLQETQYF.

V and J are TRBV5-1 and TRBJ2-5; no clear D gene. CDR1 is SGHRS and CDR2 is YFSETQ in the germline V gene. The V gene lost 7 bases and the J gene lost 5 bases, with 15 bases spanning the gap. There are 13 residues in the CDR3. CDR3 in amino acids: CASRPTVRETQYF. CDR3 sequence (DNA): TGCGCCAGCCGGCCTACAGTCCGGGAGACCCAGTACTTC.

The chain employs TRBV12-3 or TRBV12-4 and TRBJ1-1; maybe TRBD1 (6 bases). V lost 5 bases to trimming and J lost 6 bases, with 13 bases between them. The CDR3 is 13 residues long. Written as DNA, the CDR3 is TGTGCCAGCAGTCCCGACAGGAAGGCTGAAGCTTTCTTT. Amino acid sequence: CASSPDRKAEAFF.

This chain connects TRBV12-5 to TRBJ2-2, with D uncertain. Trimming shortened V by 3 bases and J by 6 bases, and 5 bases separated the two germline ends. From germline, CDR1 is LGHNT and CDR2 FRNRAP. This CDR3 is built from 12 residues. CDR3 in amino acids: CASGLIAGELFF. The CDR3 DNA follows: TGTGCTAGTGGTTTAATCGCCGGGGAGCTGTTTTTT.

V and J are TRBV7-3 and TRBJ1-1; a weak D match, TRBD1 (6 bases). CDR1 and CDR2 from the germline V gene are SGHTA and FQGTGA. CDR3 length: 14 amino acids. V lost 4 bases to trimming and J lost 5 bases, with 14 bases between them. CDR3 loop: CASSSTPGVTEAFF. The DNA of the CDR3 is TGTGCCAGCAGCTCGACCCCAGGGGTAACTGAAGCTTTCTTT.

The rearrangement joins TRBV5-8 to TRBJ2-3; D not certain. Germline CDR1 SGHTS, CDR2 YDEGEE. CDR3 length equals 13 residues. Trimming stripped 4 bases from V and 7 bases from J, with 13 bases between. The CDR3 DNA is TGTGCCAGCAGCGCGGTCGGCGGTCATACGCAGTATTTT. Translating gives CASSAVGGHTQYF.

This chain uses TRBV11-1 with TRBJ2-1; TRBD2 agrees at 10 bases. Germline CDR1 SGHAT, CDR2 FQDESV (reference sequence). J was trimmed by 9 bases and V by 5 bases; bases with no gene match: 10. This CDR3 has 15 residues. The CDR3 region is CASSQVSGRLSEQFF. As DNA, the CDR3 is TGTGCCAGCAGCCAAGTTAGCGGGAGGCTTTCTGAGCAGTTCTTC.

In nucleotides, the CDR3 is TGTGCCACCAGTGATGCGGCCTTTGGGGCCAACGTCCTGACTTTC. It specifies CATSDAAFGANVLTF. V is TRBV24-1 and J is TRBJ2-6, with D hard to call. Germline V lookup: CDR1 KGHDR, CDR2 SFDVKD. CDR3 length equals 15 residues. V lost 3 bases to trimming and J lost 3 bases, with 8 bases between them.

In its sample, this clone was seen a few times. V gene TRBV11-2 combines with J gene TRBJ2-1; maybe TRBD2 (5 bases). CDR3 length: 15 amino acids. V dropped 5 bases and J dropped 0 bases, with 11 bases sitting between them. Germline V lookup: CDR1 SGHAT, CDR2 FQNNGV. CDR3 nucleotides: TGTGCCAGCAGCCTCAATCGGGACTCCTACAATGAGCAGTTCTTC. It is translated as CASSLNRDSYNEQFF.